This TCR beta chain derives from a study of blood T cell repertoires in COVID-19. Study details: COVID-19 samples, acute and convalescent, were from the United States, Italy and Spain. PBMCs, B-cell-depleted T cells, or T cells were the source of the cDNA or gDNA that made up the material.

Libraries were prepared by immunoSEQ multiplex PCR; TCRdb keeps only in-frame clonotypes and omits some of them. Of around 190,000 clones in the sample, more than 75% were seen once. Enrollment of patients from Seattle took place during active infection, with longitudinal follow-up. V gave up 3 bases and J gave up 1 base; unmatched junction bases: 5. CDR3 length: 15 residues. Germline V lookup: CDR1 SGDLS, CDR2 YYNGEE. This rearrangement joins TRBV9 to TRBJ2-7, with 9 bases that match TRBD1. Sequenced material: peripheral blood. This receptor was identified in a woman aged 40-49 years with COVID-19, enrolled during active disease. The CDR3 coding sequence is TGTGCCAGCAGCGCCCGGGACAGGGATTCCTACGAGCAGTACTTC. Protein product: CASSARDRDSYEQYF. Combining the CDR3 with reference TRBV9 and TRBJ2-7 gives the whole variable domain DSGVTQTPKHLITATGQRVTLRCSPRSGDLSVYWYQQSLDQGLQFLIQYYNGEERAKGNILERFSAQQFPDLHSELNLSSLELGDSALYFCASSARDRDSYEQYFGPGTRLTVT.